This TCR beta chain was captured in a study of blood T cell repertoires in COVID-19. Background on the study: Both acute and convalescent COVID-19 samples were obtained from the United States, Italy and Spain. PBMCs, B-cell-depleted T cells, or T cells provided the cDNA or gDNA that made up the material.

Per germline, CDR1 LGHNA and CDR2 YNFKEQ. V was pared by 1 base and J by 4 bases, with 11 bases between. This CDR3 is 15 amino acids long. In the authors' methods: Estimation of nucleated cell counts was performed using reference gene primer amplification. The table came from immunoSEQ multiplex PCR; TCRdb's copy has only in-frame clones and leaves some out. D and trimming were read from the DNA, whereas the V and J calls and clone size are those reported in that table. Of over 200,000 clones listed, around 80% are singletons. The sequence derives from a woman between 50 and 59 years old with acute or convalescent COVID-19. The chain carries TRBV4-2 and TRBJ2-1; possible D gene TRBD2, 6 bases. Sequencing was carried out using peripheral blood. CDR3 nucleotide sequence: TGTGCCAGCAGCCAAGTGTCTAGCGAGTACAATGAGCAGTTCTTC. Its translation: CASSQVSSEYNEQFF.